This TCR beta chain was found in a study of early T cells in non-severe SARS-CoV-2 infection. Study results and caveats: Matching with VDJdb favored anti-spike CD8 responses (missing private and CD4 specificities).

This clonotype was found a few times. Its antigen is currently unknown. CDR3 length equals 13 residues. Per the germline V gene, CDR1 is SQVTM and CDR2 is ANQGSEA. With 7 bases removed from V and 7 bases from J, the gap between germline ends came to 14 bases. Unique molecular identifiers (one per individual cDNA molecule) were attached. Using its own MiXCR run on the 5' RACE reads, TCRdb lists one record per CDR3 protein. The sample lists 55,000 to 65,000 distinct CDR3 sequences; over 9.5% were seen once. This clonotype was obtained from an adult who was a healthcare worker with PCR-confirmed SARS-CoV-2 infection or an uninfected control (not recorded which). J is TRBJ1-6 and V is TRBV29-1, with D possibly TRBD1 on 6 matching bases. Sequencing was done on a sample of whole blood. The CDR3 sequence: CSARVGANSPLHF. CDR3 sequence (DNA): TGCAGCGCCCGTGTGGGGGCGAATTCACCCCTCCACTTT.